This paragraph reports one TCR beta chain. The sample comes from a study of T-cell reconstitution after alpha-beta-depleted transplantation in children. Trimming shortened V by 11 bases and J by 3 bases, and 17 bases separated the two germline ends. The CDR3 sequence is 14 residues long. For TCRbeta, the library was prepared with unique molecular identifiers. MiXCR, run by TCRdb on the PCR reads, gives a single entry per CDR3 protein. The sample lists over 70,000 distinct CDR3 sequences, approximately 9.2% seen once, with under 8% in the top ten. This chain joins TRBV6-7 and TRBJ1-5; maybe TRBD1 (6 bases). TRBV6-7 is an open reading frame, and its role is uncertain. Sequenced material: PBMCs from the stem cell graft donor, taken from the stem cell graft. This TCR was sampled from a human donor who donated a stem cell graft to a child with congenital amegakaryocytic thrombocytopenia. The CDR3 nucleotides read TGTGCCGGGGGGGGGCCTTATACCAATCAGCCCCAGCATTTT. It specifies CAGGGPYTNQPQHF.